This TCR beta chain emerged from a study of control samples from healthy donors and cancer patients. V was cut by 2 bases and J by 3 bases, with 17 bases left in between. The CDR3 runs 16 residues. Looked up from germline, CDR1 is SQVTM and CDR2 is ANQGSEA. Method: immunoSEQ multiplex PCR; TCRdb's copy keeps in-frame clones and lacks some. Seen here are about 100,000 clones, roughly 84% observed once, and the top ten hold over 15%. The sequencing input was blood. This TCR was recovered from a woman in her fifties or sixties in good health. The chain combines TRBV29-1 with TRBJ2-1, with TRBD2 as a possible D gene (6 bases). CDR3 region: CSVEFLGSGYYNEQFF. The CDR3, as DNA: TGCAGCGTTGAATTCTTAGGTAGCGGTTACTACAATGAGCAGTTCTTC.